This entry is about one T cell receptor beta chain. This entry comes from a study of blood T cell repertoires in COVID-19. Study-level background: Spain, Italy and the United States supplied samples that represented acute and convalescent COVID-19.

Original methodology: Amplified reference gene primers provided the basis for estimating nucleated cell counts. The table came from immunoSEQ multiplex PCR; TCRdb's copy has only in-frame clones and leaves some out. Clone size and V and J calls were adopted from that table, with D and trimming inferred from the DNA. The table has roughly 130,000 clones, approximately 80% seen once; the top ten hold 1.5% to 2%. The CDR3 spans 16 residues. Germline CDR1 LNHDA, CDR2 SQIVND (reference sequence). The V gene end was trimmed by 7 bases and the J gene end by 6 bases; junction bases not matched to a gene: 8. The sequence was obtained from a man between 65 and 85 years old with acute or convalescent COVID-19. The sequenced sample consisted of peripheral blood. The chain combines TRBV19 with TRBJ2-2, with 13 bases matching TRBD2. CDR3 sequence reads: CASTSTSGGAPGELFF. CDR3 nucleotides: TGTGCCAGTACCTCTACTAGCGGGGGGGCCCCCGGGGAGCTGTTTTTT.